These 27 T cell receptor delta chains originate from one sample sequenced in a study of Vδ1+ human thymocytes. Study observations and caveats: Highly polyclonal TRG and TRD repertoires with Gaussian CDR3 length distributions appeared in thymus.

These receptors have no identified antigens. Sequences come from RNA converted to cDNA by reverse transcription. Multiplex PCR used pooled V-gene forward primers and a constant-region reverse primer to amplify CDR3s. TCRdb applied CATT to the multiplex PCR reads for clone calling. The sample carries about 58,000 delta-chain clones, approximately 16% recorded once. The material sequenced was Vdelta1+ gamma-delta thymocytes from the thymus. Subset denoted: FACS-sorted CD3+ TCRalphabeta- TCRVdelta1+ TCRVdelta2- thymocytes. The source is a girl less than two years old who had congenital heart surgery.

The chain joins TRDV1 to TRDJ2, with 9 bases lining up with TRDD3. This CDR3 has 24 residues. V was clipped by 0 bases and J by 1 base; unmatched bases: 24. Germline V CDR1 and CDR2: TSWWSYY, QGS. For the CDR3, the DNA is TGTGCTCTTGGGGAACTACAGCCTACGAGGTACTGGGGGACAGAGAACCTTTTGACAGCACAACTCTTCTTT. It yields the protein CALGELQPTRYWGTENLLTAQLFF.

The V and J genes are TRDV1 and TRDJ1; TRDD3 matches 7 bases. Per germline, CDR1 TSWWSYY and CDR2 QGS. The CDR3 has 21 residues. Germline trimming cut 4 bases from V and 0 bases from J; bases unmatched to any gene: 23. This CDR3 reads CALGAHGRHWGSHRDTDKLIF. Here the CDR3 DNA reads TGTGCTCTTGGGGCCCACGGGCGGCACTGGGGTTCTCACCGGGACACCGATAAACTCATCTTT.

This chain joins TRDV1 and TRDJ1; 10 bases align to TRDD3. Germline CDR1 and CDR2: TSWWSYY and QGS. The CDR3 extends over 17 amino acids. Unmatched junction bases numbered 5, after V lost 1 base and J lost 0 bases. This CDR3 is CALGEPTGGFNTDKLIF. In nucleotides, the CDR3 is TGTGCTCTTGGGGAACCTACTGGGGGATTTAACACCGATAAACTCATCTTT.

This clone was seen a few times. The rearrangement joins TRDV1 to TRDJ1; D remains ambiguous. Germline assignment: CDR1 TSWWSYY and CDR2 QGS. With 9 bases removed from V and 0 bases from J, the gap between germline ends came to 26 bases. The CDR3 has 18 amino acids. The CDR3 region is CALSPRKESHPYTDKLIF. CDR3 DNA: TGTGCTCTCTCCCCGAGGAAAGAGTCCCACCCATACACCGATAAACTCATCTTT.

The V call is TRDV1, the J call TRDJ1; 7 bases line up with TRDD3. Germline lookup yields CDR1 TSWWSYY and CDR2 QGS. V lost 2 bases and J lost 0; bases outside the gene matches: 18. CDR3 length equals 20 residues. CDR3 protein: CALGETWKDTRRLYTDKLIF. CDR3 DNA: TGTGCTCTTGGGGAAACCTGGAAGGATACGCGTCGGCTGTACACCGATAAACTCATCTTT.

The J gene is TRDJ1, the V gene TRDV1; D possibly corresponds to TRDD3 (6 bases). The CDR3 extends over 16 amino acids. V was shortened by 2 bases and J by 0 bases, with 13 bases between the two germline ends. Germline assignment: CDR1 TSWWSYY and CDR2 QGS. The CDR3 coding sequence is TGTGCTCTTGGGGAATCAACGTTGGGGGACACCGATAAACTCATCTTT. Residues: CALGESTLGDTDKLIF.

This clone came up a few times. The rearrangement links TRDV1 to TRDJ1; unclear D gene. Trimming shortened V by 3 bases and J by 4 bases, and 12 bases separated the two germline ends. The CDR3 extends over 14 amino acids. CDR1 is TSWWSYY, CDR2 QGS, per germline. The chain's CDR3 is CALGDLLRHDKLIF. Written as DNA, the CDR3 is TGTGCTCTTGGGGATCTCCTGAGGCACGATAAACTCATCTTT.

This clone has a handful of counts. V gene TRDV1 combines with J gene TRDJ1, with 7 bases lining up with TRDD3. J was trimmed by 0 bases and V by 7 bases; bases with no gene match: 14. This CDR3 has 17 amino acids. Germline loops: CDR1 TSWWSYY, CDR2 QGS. This CDR3 reads CALVTLYAGGHTDKLIF. CDR3 in DNA: TGTGCTCTTGTGACCCTGTACGCTGGGGGCCACACCGATAAACTCATCTTT.

This clone was detected only a few times. The gene calls are TRDV1 and TRDJ1, with TRDD3 matching over 7 bases. The V gene end was trimmed by 4 bases and the J gene end by 0 bases; junction bases not matched to a gene: 17. CDR3 length: 19 amino acids. Germline CDR1 reads TSWWSYY; CDR2 reads QGS. Here the CDR3 DNA reads TGTGCTCTTGGGGCCAACATTCCTGAGGGGATAGCGTACACCGATAAACTCATCTTT. Translation gives CALGANIPEGIAYTDKLIF.

The chain has TRDV1 and TRDJ1, with 11 bases aligning to TRDD3. The CDR3 runs to 23 residues. V was pared by 3 bases and J by 2 bases, with 26 bases of the junction left unmatched. Germline V CDR1 and CDR2: TSWWSYY, QGS. The CDR3 DNA follows: TGTGCTCTTGGGGATCACCCCTACGGGGCCTCCAAGTGGGGGATACGGTCAACCGATAAACTCATCTTT. This gives the protein CALGDHPYGASKWGIRSTDKLIF.

The V and J genes are TRDV1 and TRDJ1; 9 bases are shared with TRDD3. The V segment lost 1 base and the J segment 0 bases; nucleotides outside the gene matches: 9. CDR3 length: 18 amino acids. Per germline, CDR1 TSWWSYY and CDR2 QGS. The CDR3 region has the DNA TGTGCTCTTGGGGAACGAACGGGGGGGATACCGTACACCGATAAACTCATCTTT. It yields the protein CALGERTGGIPYTDKLIF.

This clone was counted between two and nine times. V gene TRDV1 combines with J gene TRDJ1; a possible D gene is TRDD3 (5 bases). V was pared by 2 bases and J by 0 bases, with 19 bases between. The CDR3 is made up of 18 amino acids. Germline values: CDR1 TSWWSYY, CDR2 QGS. CDR3 sequence: CALGEGTQYWSYTDKLIF. The CDR3 bases are TGTGCTCTTGGGGAAGGGACTCAGTACTGGTCCTACACCGATAAACTCATCTTT.

This clone turned up a few times. V gene TRDV1 combines with J gene TRDJ1, with TRDD3 identical over 10 bases. The CDR3 runs to 23 residues. Germline assignment: CDR1 TSWWSYY and CDR2 QGS. J lost 1 base, V lost 4 bases, and 27 bases had no gene match. CDR3 sequence reads: CALGVSRAVLRPGDTECTDKLIF. CDR3 nucleotide sequence: TGTGCTCTTGGGGTCTCCAGGGCTGTCCTACGTCCGGGGGATACGGAGTGCACCGATAAACTCATCTTT.

This clone was observed a few times. This chain uses TRDV1 with TRDJ1, with D perhaps TRDD3 (5 bases). Germline loops: CDR1 TSWWSYY, CDR2 QGS. V shed 3 bases and J shed 2 bases, with 19 bases lying between them. CDR3 length equals 17 residues. DNA of the CDR3: TGTGCTCTTGGGGAGCCCCAGGGGGGGTCCCATACCGATAAACTCATCTTT. It specifies CALGEPQGGSHTDKLIF.

V and J are TRDV1 and TRDJ1, with 10 bases fitting TRDD3. Looked up from germline, CDR1 is TSWWSYY and CDR2 is QGS. Trimming cost V 1 base and J 2 bases; bases outside gene matches: 28. CDR3 length equals 24 residues. The CDR3 nucleotides read TGTGCTCTTGGGGAACGGGTCCTACTGGGAGTTCTGCTGGGGGATAGCTCGGGGACCGATAAACTCATCTTT. Its translation is CALGERVLLGVLLGDSSGTDKLIF.

Only a few counts were recorded for this clone. The genes are TRDV1 and TRDJ1; D not resolved. V lost 5 bases, J lost 3 bases, and 10 bases lay in between. Germline V gives CDR1 TSWWSYY, CDR2 QGS. The CDR3 is made up of 13 amino acids. The CDR3 here is CALGIDYSDKLIF. The CDR3 nucleotides are TGTGCTCTTGGGATCGACTATTCCGATAAACTCATCTTT.

This clone was seen a handful of times. This chain links TRDV1 with TRDJ1; no firm D call. V lost 1 base to trimming and J lost 0 bases, with 18 bases between them. The CDR3 spans 18 residues. CDR1 is TSWWSYY and CDR2 is QGS in the germline V gene. CDR3 in amino acids: CALGERGSPPLYTDKLIF. The CDR3 DNA reads TGTGCTCTTGGGGAACGGGGTTCCCCCCCCCTGTACACCGATAAACTCATCTTT.

The chain uses TRDV1 and TRDJ1, with 13 bases fitting TRDD3. The germline V gene has CDR1 TSWWSYY and CDR2 QGS. The junction had 18 bases not matched to a gene; V was cut back by 5 bases and J by 0 bases. The CDR3 is made up of 21 amino acids. The CDR3 protein is CALGSFPSRTGGYAYTDKLIF. In DNA, the CDR3 is TGTGCTCTTGGGAGCTTCCCTTCTCGTACTGGGGGATACGCGTACACCGATAAACTCATCTTT.

This clone was picked up a small number of times. This chain uses TRDV1 with TRDJ1, with D maybe TRDD2 (6 bases). V was cut by 6 bases and J by 0 bases, with 23 bases left in between. The CDR3 is made up of 18 amino acids. CDR1 and CDR2 (germline): TSWWSYY, QGS. The CDR3 sequence: CALGVLKPSTMDTDKLIF. CDR3 nucleotide sequence: TGTGCTCTTGGCGTTCTCAAGCCTTCCACTATGGACACCGATAAACTCATCTTT.

The chain couples TRDV1 to TRDJ1; unclear D gene. The germline V gene has CDR1 TSWWSYY and CDR2 QGS. CDR3 length equals 17 residues. Trimming took off 2 bases at V and 0 bases at J, with 16 bases between the two ends. This CDR3 is CALGEGVSHIYTDKLIF. The CDR3 DNA reads TGTGCTCTTGGGGAAGGTGTCTCCCACATTTACACCGATAAACTCATCTTT.

This clone was detected a few times. J is TRDJ1 and V is TRDV1; 9 bases are a match to TRDD2. Germline CDR1 is TSWWSYY and CDR2 is QGS. The CDR3 contains 18 residues. V trimming: 9 bases; J trimming: 3 bases; junction bases outside the gene matches: 20. The DNA of the CDR3 is TGTGCTCTCTGGCCTTCCTACGGCCCTGGGGATGGGGCCGATAAACTCATCTTT. Translated, it gives CALWPSYGPGDGADKLIF.

The chain has TRDV1 and TRDJ1, with 7 bases matching TRDD3. CDR1 is TSWWSYY, CDR2 QGS, per germline. V trimming: 6 bases; J trimming: 4 bases; junction bases outside the gene matches: 32. There are 22 residues in the CDR3. CDR3 sequence: CALGQAPPPTFLPGGSNDKLIF. CDR3 sequence (DNA): TGTGCTCTTGGCCAAGCTCCTCCCCCCACTTTCCTGCCTGGGGGGTCCAACGATAAACTCATCTTT.

The chain carries TRDV1 and TRDJ1; 8 nucleotides line up with TRDD3. CDR1 TSWWSYY and CDR2 QGS come from the germline V gene. V lost 1 base to trimming and J lost 1 base; unmatched junction nucleotides: 11. The CDR3 has 18 residues. In nucleotides, the CDR3 is TGTGCTCTTGGGGAACGACTTACTGGGGGGTGTAGCACCGATAAACTCATCTTT. Translation: CALGERLTGGCSTDKLIF.

This clone was counted only a few times. The chain recombines TRDV1 with TRDJ1, with 10 bases fitting TRDD3. This CDR3 is 22 amino acids long. The ends lost 0 bases at V and 7 bases at J; junction bases unmatched: 26. Germline CDR1 and CDR2: TSWWSYY and QGS. The CDR3 bases are TGTGCTCTTGGGGAACTCCCTTTCCTCCGATCAGTACTGGGGGATGAGTGGGGTAAACTCATCTTT. It yields the protein CALGELPFLRSVLGDEWGKLIF.

The V and J genes are TRDV1 and TRDJ1; D may be TRDD3 (9 bases). The V end lost 1 base, the J end lost 2 bases, and 26 bases lay between the germline ends. CDR1 and CDR2 from the germline V gene are TSWWSYY and QGS. The CDR3 is 20 amino acids. The CDR3 bases are TGTGCTCTTGGGGAACGGTCTTCCTACTTGAGGACTGGGGGAACCGATAAACTCATCTTT. It encodes CALGERSSYLRTGGTDKLIF.

The V gene is TRDV2, the J gene TRDJ1; 7 bases line up with TRDD3. V dropped 0 bases and J dropped 3; count of bases not matched to a gene: 21. The CDR3 is 20 residues long. Germline V gene data show CDR1 as GEAIGNYY and CDR2 as EKD. CDR3 sequence reads: CACDTEGGGGGPPVPDKLIF. The CDR3 bases are TGTGCCTGTGACACCGAGGGGGGAGGTGGGGGACCCCCGGTCCCCGATAAACTCATCTTT.

The chain combines TRDV1 with TRDJ1, with D possibly TRDD3 on 5 matching bases. The CDR3 is 16 residues long. Germline CDR1 and CDR2: TSWWSYY and QGS. Trimming pared 3 bases from V and 10 bases from J, leaving 24 bases between. The CDR3 nucleotides are TGTGCTCTTGGGGATCCGAGCAAGATACCTCATACGGCACTCATCTTT. Residues: CALGDPSKIPHTALIF.